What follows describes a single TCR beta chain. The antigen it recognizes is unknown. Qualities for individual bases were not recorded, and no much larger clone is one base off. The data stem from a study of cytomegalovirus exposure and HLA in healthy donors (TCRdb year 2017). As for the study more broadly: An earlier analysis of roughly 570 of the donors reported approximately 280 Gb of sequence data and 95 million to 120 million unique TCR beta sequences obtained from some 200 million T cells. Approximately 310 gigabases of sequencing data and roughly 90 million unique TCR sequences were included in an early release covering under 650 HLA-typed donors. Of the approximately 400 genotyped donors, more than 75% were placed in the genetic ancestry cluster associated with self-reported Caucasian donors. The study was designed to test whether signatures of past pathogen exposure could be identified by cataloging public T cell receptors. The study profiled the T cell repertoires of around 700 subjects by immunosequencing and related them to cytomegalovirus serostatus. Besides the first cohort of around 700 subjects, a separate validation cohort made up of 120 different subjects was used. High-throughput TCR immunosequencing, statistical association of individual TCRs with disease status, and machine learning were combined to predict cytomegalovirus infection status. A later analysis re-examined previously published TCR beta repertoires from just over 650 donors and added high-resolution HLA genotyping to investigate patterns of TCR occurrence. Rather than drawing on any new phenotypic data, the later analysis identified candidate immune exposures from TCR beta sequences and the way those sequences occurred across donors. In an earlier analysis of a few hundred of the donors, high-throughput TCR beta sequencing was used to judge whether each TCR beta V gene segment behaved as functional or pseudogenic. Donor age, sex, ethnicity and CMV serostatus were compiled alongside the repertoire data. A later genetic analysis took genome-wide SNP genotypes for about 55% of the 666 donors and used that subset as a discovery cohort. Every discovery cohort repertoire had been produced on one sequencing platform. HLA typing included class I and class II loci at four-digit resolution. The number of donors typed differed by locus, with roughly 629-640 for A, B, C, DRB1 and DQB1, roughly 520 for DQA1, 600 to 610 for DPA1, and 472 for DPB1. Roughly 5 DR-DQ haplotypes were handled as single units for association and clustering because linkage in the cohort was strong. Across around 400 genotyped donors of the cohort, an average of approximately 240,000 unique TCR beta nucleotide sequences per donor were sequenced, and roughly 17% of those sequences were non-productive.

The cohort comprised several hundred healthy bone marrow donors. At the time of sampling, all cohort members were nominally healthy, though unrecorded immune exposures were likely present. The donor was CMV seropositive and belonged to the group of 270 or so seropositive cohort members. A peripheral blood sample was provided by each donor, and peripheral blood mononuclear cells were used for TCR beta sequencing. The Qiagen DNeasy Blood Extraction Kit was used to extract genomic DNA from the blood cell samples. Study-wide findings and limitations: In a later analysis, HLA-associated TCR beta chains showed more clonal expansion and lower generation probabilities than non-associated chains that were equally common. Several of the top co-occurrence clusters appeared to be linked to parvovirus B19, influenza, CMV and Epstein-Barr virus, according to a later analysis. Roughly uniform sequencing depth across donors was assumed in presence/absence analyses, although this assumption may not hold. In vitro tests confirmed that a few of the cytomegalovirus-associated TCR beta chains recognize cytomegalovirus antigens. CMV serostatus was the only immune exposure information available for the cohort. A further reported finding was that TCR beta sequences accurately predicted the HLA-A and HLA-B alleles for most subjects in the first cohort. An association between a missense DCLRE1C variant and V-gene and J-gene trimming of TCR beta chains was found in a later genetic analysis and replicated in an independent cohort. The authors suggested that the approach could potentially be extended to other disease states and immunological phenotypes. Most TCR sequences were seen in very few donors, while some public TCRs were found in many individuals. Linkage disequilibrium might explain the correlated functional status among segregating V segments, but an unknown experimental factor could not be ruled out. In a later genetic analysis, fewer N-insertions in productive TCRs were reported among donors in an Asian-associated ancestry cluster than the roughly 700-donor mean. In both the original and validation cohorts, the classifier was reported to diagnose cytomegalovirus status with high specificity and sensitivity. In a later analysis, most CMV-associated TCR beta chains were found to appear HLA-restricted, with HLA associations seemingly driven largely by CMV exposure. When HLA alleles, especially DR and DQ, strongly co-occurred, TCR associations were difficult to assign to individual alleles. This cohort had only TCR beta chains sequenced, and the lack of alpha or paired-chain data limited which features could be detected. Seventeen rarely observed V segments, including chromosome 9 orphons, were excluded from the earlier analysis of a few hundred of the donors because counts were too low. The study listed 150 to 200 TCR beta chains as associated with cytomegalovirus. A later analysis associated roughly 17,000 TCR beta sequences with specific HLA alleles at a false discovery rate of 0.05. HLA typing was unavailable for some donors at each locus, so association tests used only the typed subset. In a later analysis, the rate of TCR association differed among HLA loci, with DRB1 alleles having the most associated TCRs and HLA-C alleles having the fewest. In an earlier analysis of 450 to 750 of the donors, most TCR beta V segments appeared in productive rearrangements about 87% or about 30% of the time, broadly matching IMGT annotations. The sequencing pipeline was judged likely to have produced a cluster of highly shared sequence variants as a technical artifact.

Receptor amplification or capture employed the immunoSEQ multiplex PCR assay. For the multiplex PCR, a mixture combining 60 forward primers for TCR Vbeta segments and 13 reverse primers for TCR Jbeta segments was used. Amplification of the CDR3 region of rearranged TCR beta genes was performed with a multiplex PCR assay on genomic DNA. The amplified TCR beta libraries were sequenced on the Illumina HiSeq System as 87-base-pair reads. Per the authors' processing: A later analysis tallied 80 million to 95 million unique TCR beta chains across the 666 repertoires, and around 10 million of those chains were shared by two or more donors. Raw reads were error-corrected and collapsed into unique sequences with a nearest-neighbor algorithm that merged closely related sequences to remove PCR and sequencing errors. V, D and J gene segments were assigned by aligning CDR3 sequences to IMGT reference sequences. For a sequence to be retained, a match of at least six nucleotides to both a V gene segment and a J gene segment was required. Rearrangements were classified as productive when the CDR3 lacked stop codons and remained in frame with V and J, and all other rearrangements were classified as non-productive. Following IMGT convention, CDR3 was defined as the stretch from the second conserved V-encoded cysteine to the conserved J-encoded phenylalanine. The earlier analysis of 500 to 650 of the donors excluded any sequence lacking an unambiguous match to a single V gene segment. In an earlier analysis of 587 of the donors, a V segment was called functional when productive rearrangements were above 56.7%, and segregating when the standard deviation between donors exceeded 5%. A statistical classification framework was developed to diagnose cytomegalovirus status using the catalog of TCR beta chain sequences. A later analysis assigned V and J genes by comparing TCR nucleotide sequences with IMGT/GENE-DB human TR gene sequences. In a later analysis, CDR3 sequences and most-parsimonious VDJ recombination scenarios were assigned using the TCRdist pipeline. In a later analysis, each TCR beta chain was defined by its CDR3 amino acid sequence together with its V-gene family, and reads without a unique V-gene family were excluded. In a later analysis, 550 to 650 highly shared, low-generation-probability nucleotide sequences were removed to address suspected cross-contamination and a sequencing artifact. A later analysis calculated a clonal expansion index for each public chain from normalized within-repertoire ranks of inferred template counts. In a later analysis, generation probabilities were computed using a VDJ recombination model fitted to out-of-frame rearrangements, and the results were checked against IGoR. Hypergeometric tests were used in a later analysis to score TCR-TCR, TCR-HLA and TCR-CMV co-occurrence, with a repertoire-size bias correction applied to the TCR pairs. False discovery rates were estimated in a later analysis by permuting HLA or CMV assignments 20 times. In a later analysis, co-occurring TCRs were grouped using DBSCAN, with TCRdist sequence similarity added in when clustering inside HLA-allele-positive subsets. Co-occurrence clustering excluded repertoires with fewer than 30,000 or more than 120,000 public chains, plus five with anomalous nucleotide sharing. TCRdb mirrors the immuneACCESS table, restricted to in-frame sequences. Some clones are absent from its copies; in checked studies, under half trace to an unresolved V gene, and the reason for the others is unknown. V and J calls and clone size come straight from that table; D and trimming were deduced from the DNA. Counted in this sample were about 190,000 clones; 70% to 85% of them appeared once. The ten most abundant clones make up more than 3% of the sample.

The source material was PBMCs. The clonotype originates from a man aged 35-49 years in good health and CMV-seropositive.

The nucleotide sequence is TGTGCCAGCAGGGAGCTAGGCACCGGGGAGCTGTTTTTT. Its protein reads: CASRELGTGELFF. The rearrangement combines TRBV6-1 with TRBJ2-2; no confident D gene assignment can be made. V is cut by 6 bases and J by 4 bases, and the space between the germline ends is 9 bases. Based on the germline V gene, the CDR1 and CDR2 sequences are MNHNS and SASEGT. The CDR3 covers 13 residues, taking in both the cysteine and the phenylalanine. Of all the DNA, just the CDR3 is kept, 39 bases in frame from base 1.